This T cell receptor beta chain emerged from a study of regulatory T cells in long-lasting Graves disease. Germline values: CDR1 SGHTS, CDR2 YDEGEE. The CDR3 covers 16 residues. The V end was cut by 1 base, the J end by 3 bases, with 15 bases between. To make TCR beta libraries, researchers used iRepertoire HTBI primers and Arm-PCR of CDR3 regions. Using its own MiXCR run on the multiplex PCR reads, TCRdb lists one record per CDR3 protein. The sample records 250,000 to 300,000 distinct CDR3 sequences, about 17% being singletons. This clonotype was detected ten times or more. Documented time point: newly diagnosed GD, antithyroid drugs for less than 3 months. TCR sequences were obtained from RNA taken from PBMCs. This sample also appeared in a second study, on T cells in Graves' hyperthyroidism and ophthalmopathy. That paper adds: A model using 13 V-J features told ophthalmopathy apart from stable hyperthyroidism.

J is TRBJ2-3 and V is TRBV5-8; D gene ambiguous. This receptor was identified in a woman in her twenties or thirties with Graves disease. Sequenced material: peripheral blood mononuclear cells (PBMCs), taken at new diagnosis, from a patient treated with antithyroid drugs. The CDR3 nucleotides read TGTGCCAGCAGCTTGTTTGTCGACCAGGCAACAGATACGCAGTATTTT. Protein: CASSLFVDQATDTQYF.